Below, 9 T cell receptor beta chains from the same sample are listed, as sequenced in a study of T cell therapy after organ transplantation (dated by TCRdb to between 2019 and 2020). Sample time point, as interpreted from the label and publication: before start of T cell therapy. Libraries were constructed by the immunoSEQ multiplex PCR assay. What TCRdb holds here is the immuneACCESS table cut down to in-frame rearrangements. Part of the clones is not present; checked against another copy, under half of the missing clones reflect an unresolved V gene, and the others are unexplained. The sample includes 45,000 to 60,000 clones, with approximately 94% observed a single time. The ten largest clones capture about 3.1% of the sample. For these receptors, no antigen is known. The source material was CD8+ T cells from blood, sampled before autologous CMV-specific T cell therapy. These receptors came from a human patient who had received a solid organ transplant and had CMV disease.

This rearrangement joins TRBV11-3 to TRBJ2-1; no definite D call. The CDR3 consists of 14 residues. The V and J ends lost 1 base and 5 bases respectively, with 9 bases between them. CDR1 is SGHNT, CDR2 YENEEA, per germline. CDR3 region: CASSLVPDDNEQFF. CDR3 DNA sequence: TGTGCCAGCAGCTTAGTGCCAGATGACAATGAGCAGTTCTTC. Variable domain in full (rest from reference TRBV11-3 and TRBJ2-1): EAGVVQSPRYKIIEKKQPVAFWCNPISGHNTLYWYLQNLGQGPELLIRYENEEAVDDSQLPKDRFSAERLKGVDSTLKIQPAELGDSAVYLCASSLVPDDNEQFFGPGTRLTVL.

The V gene is TRBV9, the J gene TRBJ2-7, with D possibly being TRBD1 or TRBD2 (7 bases each). The germline V gene has CDR1 SGDLS and CDR2 YYNGEE. Trimming cost V 3 bases and J 2 bases, with 12 bases left between them. The length of the CDR3 is 14 residues. This CDR3 reads CASSGEGAPYEQYF. Written as DNA, the CDR3 is TGTGCCAGCAGCGGGGAGGGGGCCCCCTACGAGCAGTACTTC.

The chain links TRBV7-9 to TRBJ1-2; 7 bases are shared with TRBD1. Looked up from germline, CDR1 is SEHNR and CDR2 is FQNEAQ (reference sequence). V shed 5 bases and J 4 bases; nucleotides not matched to a gene: 7. CDR3 length: 14 amino acids. CDR3 loop: CASSLSGTVYGYTF. As DNA, the CDR3 is TGTGCCAGCAGCCTTTCCGGGACAGTCTATGGCTACACCTTC.

The J gene is TRBJ1-1, the V gene TRBV29-1; possible D gene TRBD1, 5 bases. Between the trimmed V and J ends, which lost 4 bases and 7 bases, there was a span of 19 bases. The germline V gene has CDR1 SQVTM and CDR2 ANQGSEA. The CDR3 sequence is 14 residues long. CDR3 DNA sequence: TGCAGCGTTGTGGGGGACGAGCCGGGGCTTGAAGCTTTCTTT. Translation gives CSVVGDEPGLEAFF. The variable domain in full, completed from reference TRBV29-1 and TRBJ1-1, reads SAVISQKPSRDICQRGTSLTIQCQVDSQVTMMFWYRQQPGQSLTLIATANQGSEATYESGFVIDKFPISRPNLTFSTLTVSNMSPEDSSIYLCSVVGDEPGLEAFFGQGTRLTVV.

The rearrangement joins TRBV5-6 to TRBJ2-1, with 7 bases identical to TRBD1. The germline V gene encodes CDR1 SGHDT and CDR2 YYEEEE. The V segment lost 6 bases and the J segment 6 bases; nucleotides outside the gene matches: 6. The CDR3 length is 13 residues. CDR3 protein: CASTYQGVNEQFF. CDR3 nucleotides: TGTGCCAGCACTTATCAGGGGGTCAATGAGCAGTTCTTC.

The chain couples TRBV7-9 to TRBJ2-7; 9 bases are a match to TRBD2. This CDR3 spans 16 amino acids. Looked up from germline, CDR1 is SEHNR and CDR2 is FQNEAQ (reference sequence). V was pared by 5 bases and J by 0 bases, with 8 bases of the junction left unmatched. CDR3 sequence: CASSRRLAESSYEQYF. The CDR3, as DNA: TGTGCCAGCAGCCGAAGACTAGCGGAAAGCTCCTACGAGCAGTACTTC. Based on the CDR3 plus reference TRBV7-9 and TRBJ2-7, the full variable domain is DTGVSQNPRHKITKRGQNVTFRCDPISEHNRLYWYRQTLGQGPEFLTYFQNEAQLEKSRLLSDRFSAERPKGSFSTLEIQRTEQGDSAMYLCASSRRLAESSYEQYFGPGTRLTVT.

The genes are TRBV27 and TRBJ2-1, with D maybe TRBD2 (5 bases). The CDR3 loop spans 11 amino acids. CDR1 and CDR2 from the germline V gene are MNHEY and SMNVEV (reference sequence). Trimming took off 8 bases at V and 13 bases at J, with 15 bases between the two ends. CDR3 sequence reads: CASGSGGLQFF. DNA of the CDR3: TGTGCCAGCGGGTCCGGAGGACTCCAGTTCTTC.

The CDR3 sequence is CASSTWATKGSGYTF. The CDR3 nucleotides are TGTGCCAGCAGCACTTGGGCCACAAAAGGGTCTGGCTACACCTTC. V and J are TRBV9 and TRBJ1-2, with D unresolved. Germline assignment: CDR1 SGDLS and CDR2 YYNGEE. The CDR3 runs 15 residues. V gave up 4 bases and J gave up 7 bases, with 20 bases separating them.

The gene calls are TRBV5-1 and TRBJ2-5, with 8 bases that match TRBD1. CDR3 length equals 15 residues. V was pared by 4 bases and J by 5 bases, with 10 bases of the junction left unmatched. Germline V gene data show CDR1 as SGHRS and CDR2 as YFSETQ. The CDR3 coding sequence is TGCGCCAGCAGCCGGGAAGGACAGGGACGGGAGACCCAGTACTTC. Amino acids: CASSREGQGRETQYF. The full variable domain, its missing parts supplied by reference TRBV5-1 and TRBJ2-5, is KAGVTQTPRYLIKTRGQQVTLSCSPISGHRSVSWYQQTPGQGLQFLFEYFSETQRNKGNFPGRFSGRQFSNSRSEMNVSTLELGDSALYLCASSREGQGRETQYFGPGTRLLVL.